The 32 T cell receptor beta chains below come from one sample, sequenced in a study of T cell responses to AZD1222 COVID-19 vaccine. Measured with immunoSEQ multiplex PCR; TCRdb has only the in-frame clones, and not every one. The table has over 110,000 clones, about nine tenths seen once; the top ten hold 1.5% to 2%. Sequencing used peripheral blood, obtained 28 days after the second AZD1222 dose. These TCRs come from an adult who received the AZD1222 COVID-19 vaccine.

The J gene is TRBJ1-1, the V gene TRBV3-1 (or the pseudogene TRBV3-2); D gene uncertain. With 6 bases removed from V and 4 bases from J, the gap between germline ends came to 12 bases. This CDR3 has 13 amino acids. The germline V gene has CDR1 LGHDT and CDR2 YNNKEL (reference sequence). The CDR3 nucleotides are TGTGCCAGCAGATCATTTTCGGGCACTGAAGCTTTCTTT. Translated, it gives CASRSFSGTEAFF.

The CDR3 reads CSVDRGNIQYF. In nucleotides, the CDR3 is TGCAGCGTTGACAGGGGGAACATTCAGTACTTC. The genes are TRBV29-1 and TRBJ2-4, with TRBD1 matching 7 bases. Per the germline V gene, CDR1 is SQVTM and CDR2 is ANQGSEA. The J segment lost 7 bases and the V segment lost 3 bases, leaving 0 bases of the junction unmatched. This CDR3 contains 11 residues.

The chain couples TRBV6-2 or TRBV6-3 to TRBJ1-6; 7 nucleotides line up with TRBD1. The CDR3 consists of 14 residues. V was clipped by 2 bases and J by 7 bases; unmatched bases: 2. Germline V gives CDR1 MNHEY, CDR2 SVGEGT. Here the CDR3 reads CASSYTGENSPLHF. In DNA, the CDR3 is TGTGCCAGCAGTTACACAGGGGAGAATTCACCCCTCCACTTT.

V usage is TRBV6-1 and J usage is TRBJ1-2; D uncertain. Germline V lookup: CDR1 MNHNS, CDR2 SASEGT. The CDR3 totals 14 residues. The ends were cut back, 7 bases at V and 1 base at J, with 13 bases in the middle. The CDR3 DNA follows: TGTGCCAGCACCCAAGCCGGGGTTAACTATGGCTACACCTTC. Translation: CASTQAGVNYGYTF.

The rearrangement links TRBV6-5 to TRBJ1-5; 7 bases agree with TRBD1. Trimming took 6 bases from V and 3 from J; bases not matched to a gene: 5. The CDR3 is 14 amino acids. The germline gives CDR1 MNHEY, CDR2 SVGAGI. This CDR3 is CASSLDRANQPQHF. Here the CDR3 DNA reads TGTGCCAGCAGCCTCGACAGGGCCAATCAGCCCCAGCATTTT.

The chain carries TRBV30 and TRBJ1-5, with D uncertain. The CDR3 is made up of 14 amino acids. Looked up from germline, CDR1 is GTSNPN and CDR2 is SVGIG (reference sequence). V shed 0 bases and J shed 0 bases, with 6 bases lying between them. CDR3 protein: CAWSVSNSNQPQHF. CDR3 nucleotide sequence: TGTGCCTGGAGTGTCAGTAATAGCAATCAGCCCCAGCATTTT.

This clone was found once. The chain links TRBV10-2 to TRBJ1-6; no clear D. Germline V gene sequence: CDR1 WSHSY, CDR2 SAAADI. This CDR3 region has 13 residues. V was pared by 6 bases and J by 7 bases, with 10 bases between. The CDR3 region is CASRGLGNSPLHF. In DNA, the CDR3 is TGCGCCAGCAGGGGCCTGGGGAATTCACCCCTCCACTTT.

The genes are TRBV11-3 and TRBJ2-2; D call uncertain. CDR1 and CDR2 (germline): SGHNT, YENEEA. Trimming stripped 4 bases from V and 4 bases from J, with 7 bases between. The CDR3 has 13 residues. CDR3 nucleotide sequence: TGTGCCAGCAGCTCGAAGGTCACCGGGGAGCTGTTTTTT. This gives the protein CASSSKVTGELFF.

This chain links TRBV6-6 with TRBJ2-2; 11 bases line up with TRBD2. CDR1 and CDR2 (germline): MNHNY, SVGAGI (reference sequence). Trimming cost V 8 bases and J 0 bases; bases outside gene matches: 5. CDR3 size: 16 residues. CDR3 DNA: TGTGCCAGCGGCCCGGGACTAGCGGCGAACACCGGGGAGCTGTTTTTT. Its translation: CASGPGLAANTGELFF.

CDR3 loop: CASSHRDGEQYF. As DNA, the CDR3 is TGTGCCAGCAGCCATCGCGACGGGGAGCAGTACTTC. The gene calls are TRBV3-1 (or the pseudogene TRBV3-2) and TRBJ2-7; no clear D. Between the trimmed V and J ends, which lost 3 bases and 7 bases, there was a span of 10 bases. Germline CDR1 and CDR2: LGHDT and YNNKEL (reference sequence). The CDR3 has 12 amino acids.

The V and J genes are TRBV5-6 and TRBJ2-5, with D perhaps TRBD2 (6 bases). CDR1 and CDR2 (germline): SGHDT, YYEEEE. V was shortened by 3 bases and J by 5 bases, with 17 bases between the two germline ends. The length of the CDR3 is 15 residues. CDR3 in DNA: TGTGCCAGCAGCTCCCGACTAGGTTCGTGGGAGACCCAGTACTTC. This sequence encodes CASSSRLGSWETQYF.

The J gene is TRBJ1-3, the V gene TRBV19; D not certain. This CDR3 spans 12 amino acids. The V gene lost 5 bases and the J gene lost 3 bases, with 5 bases spanning the gap. Germline V gene data show CDR1 as LNHDA and CDR2 as SQIVND (reference sequence). The DNA of the CDR3 is TGTGCCAGTAGTGGGAGTGGAAACACCATATATTTT. Translated: CASSGSGNTIYF.

The chain couples TRBV7-9 to TRBJ1-5; tentative D call: TRBD1 (5 bases). Trimming stripped 4 bases from V and 4 bases from J, with 14 bases between. The CDR3 extends over 15 amino acids. Looked up from germline, CDR1 is SEHNR and CDR2 is FQNEAQ (reference sequence). The CDR3 region is CASSSRGSPNQPQHF. The CDR3 DNA is TGTGCCAGCAGCTCCCGGGGCAGTCCTAATCAGCCCCAGCATTTT.

The chain recombines TRBV7-2 with TRBJ2-2; possibly TRBD1 for D (5 bases). The germline gives CDR1 SGHTA, CDR2 FQGNSA. The V and J ends lost 4 bases and 3 bases respectively, with 9 bases between them. The CDR3 covers 14 residues. The CDR3 protein is CASSSDSHTGELFF. The CDR3 DNA reads as TGTGCCAGCAGCTCCGACAGCCACACCGGGGAGCTGTTTTTT.

The V and J genes are TRBV7-2 and TRBJ2-2; no clear D. Germline assignment: CDR1 SGHTA and CDR2 FQGNSA. Trimming removed 1 base at V and 4 bases at J, with 10 bases between. This CDR3 region has 15 residues. In nucleotides, the CDR3 is TGTGCCAGCAGCTTAGTTCCAGGAAGCACCGGGGAGCTGTTTTTT. Its protein is CASSLVPGSTGELFF. Variable domain in full (rest from reference TRBV7-2 and TRBJ2-2): GAGVSQSPSNKVTEKGKDVELRCDPISGHTALYWYRQSLGQGLEFLIYFQGNSAPDKSGLPSDRFSAERTGGSVSTLTIQRTQQEDSAVYLCASSLVPGSTGELFFGEGSRLTVL.

The chain is built from TRBV7-3 and TRBJ2-1; D may correspond to TRBD1 or TRBD2 (5 bases each). In germline, CDR1 is SGHTA, CDR2 FQGTGA. This CDR3 spans 15 amino acids. With 4 bases removed from V and 2 bases from J, the gap between germline ends came to 12 bases. CDR3 coding DNA: TGTGCCAGCAGCTCGACCGGGGCCACCTACAATGAGCAGTTCTTC. Translating it yields CASSSTGATYNEQFF. The whole variable domain, remainder taken from reference TRBV7-3 and TRBJ2-1, is GAGVSQTPSNKVTEKGKYVELRCDPISGHTALYWYRQSLGQGPEFLIYFQGTGAADDSGLPNDRFFAVRPEGSVSTLKIQRTERGDSAVYLCASSSTGATYNEQFFGPGTRLTVL.

The rearrangement joins TRBV7-6 to TRBJ1-1; D remains unclear. Germline assignment: CDR1 SGHVS and CDR2 FNYEAQ. The CDR3 runs to 15 residues. V lost 1 base and J 1 base, leaving 10 bases between the germline ends. For the CDR3, the DNA is TGTGCCAGCAGCTTAGGGGCAGACCCGAACACTGAAGCTTTCTTT. Protein sequence: CASSLGADPNTEAFF.

The chain carries TRBV7-3 and TRBJ1-6; a weak D match, TRBD1 (6 bases). The ends were cut back, 6 bases at V and 7 bases at J, with 16 bases in the middle. The CDR3 consists of 15 residues. The germline V gene encodes CDR1 SGHTA and CDR2 FQGTGA. The CDR3 DNA follows: TGTGCCAGCAGTCCAGGGGTCTCCGGGAATTCACCCCTCCACTTT. As protein: CASSPGVSGNSPLHF.

This sequence joins TRBV7-2 and TRBJ2-7; D is uncertain. CDR1 is SGHTA and CDR2 is FQGNSA in the germline V gene. The CDR3 sequence is 14 residues long. V was clipped by 8 bases and J by 0 bases, with 14 bases between them. CDR3 region: CASARGDGSYEQYF. The CDR3 DNA is TGTGCCAGCGCTCGCGGAGATGGCTCCTACGAGCAGTACTTC.

This clone occurred once. This chain connects TRBV5-6 to TRBJ2-7, with D unresolved. This CDR3 is 16 amino acids long. Germline assignment: CDR1 SGHDT and CDR2 YYEEEE. The V end was cut by 0 bases, the J end by 5 bases, with 18 bases between. The CDR3 nucleotides read TGTGCCAGCAGCTTGGCTTATGGCAGGCGGAACAACGAGCAGTACTTC. Translated: CASSLAYGRRNNEQYF.

The chain couples TRBV5-1 to TRBJ2-7; maybe TRBD1 (5 bases). Trimming removed 2 bases at V and 6 bases at J, with 12 bases between. This CDR3 has 13 residues. Per the germline V gene, CDR1 is SGHRS and CDR2 is YFSETQ. The CDR3 nucleotides are TGCGCCAGCAGCTTCAGCAGGGCTAGCGAGCAGTACTTC. Its protein product is CASSFSRASEQYF.

This chain joins TRBV7-8 and TRBJ2-2; 9 positions match TRBD1. The V and J ends lost 2 bases and 2 bases, in that order; junction bases with no gene match: 3. This CDR3 contains 16 residues. Looked up from germline, CDR1 is SGHVS and CDR2 is FQNEAQ. The CDR3 loop reads CASSLQQGANTGELFF. In nucleotides, the CDR3 is TGTGCCAGCAGCTTACAACAGGGGGCAAACACCGGGGAGCTGTTTTTT.

CDR3 sequence (DNA): TGCGCCAGCAGCCAGTTGGGACAGGGGGCGAGAGGAGATACGCAGTATTTT. It translates to CASSQLGQGARGDTQYF. V is TRBV4-3 and J is TRBJ2-3; 12 bases line up with TRBD1. Germline-derived CDR1 and CDR2 are LGHNA and YSLEER. The trim removed 3 bases at V and 5 bases at J, leaving 9 bases unmatched. The CDR3 is 17 amino acids.

CDR3 sequence: CASSKVGQGTEAFF. The CDR3 bases are TGTGCCAGCAGTAAAGTCGGACAGGGGACTGAAGCTTTCTTT. This chain uses TRBV27 with TRBJ1-1; 9 nucleotides align to TRBD1. The ends lost 5 bases at V and 5 bases at J; junction bases unmatched: 6. CDR1 MNHEY and CDR2 SMNVEV come from the germline V gene (reference sequence). The CDR3 spans 14 residues.

This chain connects TRBV28 to TRBJ2-1; 9 bases agree with TRBD1. V trimming: 5 bases; J trimming: 3 bases; junction bases outside the gene matches: 8. The CDR3 contains 16 residues. Germline loops: CDR1 MDHEN, CDR2 SYDVKM. DNA of the CDR3: TGTGCCAGCAGTCCGCTCGACAGGGGGATCTACAATGAGCAGTTCTTC. Translated, it gives CASSPLDRGIYNEQFF.

V gene TRBV5-1 combines with J gene TRBJ1-1; D possibly corresponds to TRBD1 (5 bases). The CDR3 contains 14 residues. V gave up 3 bases and J gave up 0 bases, with 9 bases separating them. Looked up from germline, CDR1 is SGHRS and CDR2 is YFSETQ. DNA of the CDR3: TGCGCCAGCAGCTACCAGGACATGAACACTGAAGCTTTCTTT. Translation gives CASSYQDMNTEAFF.

This clone appeared once. The chain recombines TRBV4-2 with TRBJ2-5, with 15 bases aligning to TRBD2. Per the germline V gene, CDR1 is LGHNA and CDR2 is YNFKEQ. The V and J ends lost 1 base and 2 bases, in that order; junction bases with no gene match: 11. This CDR3 has 20 amino acids. As DNA, the CDR3 is TGTGCCAGCAGCCAAGCTATTACAGTGGGACTAGCGGGGGGACAAGAGACCCAGTACTTC. It codes for CASSQAITVGLAGGQETQYF.

V gene TRBV5-1 combines with J gene TRBJ2-7; D uncertain. This CDR3 has 13 amino acids. V lost 3 bases and J lost 2, with 9 bases in between. Germline V CDR1 and CDR2: SGHRS, YFSETQ. CDR3 bases: TGCGCCAGCAGCTGGGCAGCTACCTACGAGCAGTACTTC. It yields the protein CASSWAATYEQYF.

This chain links TRBV15 with TRBJ1-3; D gene uncertain. Per germline, CDR1 LNHNV and CDR2 YYDKDF (reference sequence). V was clipped by 5 bases and J by 3 bases, with 2 bases between them. This CDR3 region has 11 residues. Written as DNA, the CDR3 is TGTGCCACCAGCTTTGGAAACACCATATATTTT. This translates into CATSFGNTIYF. Full variable domain (missing parts from reference TRBV15 and TRBJ1-3): DAMVIQNPRYQVTQFGKPVTLSCSQTLNHNVMYWYQQKSSQAPKLLFHYYDKDFNNEADTPDNFQSRRPNTSFCFLDIRSPGLGDTAMYLCATSFGNTIYFGEGSWLTVV.

The chain combines TRBV6-6 with TRBJ2-1; 9 bases align to TRBD2. The CDR3 consists of 16 residues. Germline lookup yields CDR1 MNHNY and CDR2 SVGAGI (reference sequence). J lost 1 base, V lost 6 bases, and 7 bases had no gene match. CDR3 in amino acids: CASSQGSGRSYNEQFF. The CDR3 nucleotides read TGTGCCAGCAGCCAAGGGAGCGGGAGGTCCTACAATGAGCAGTTCTTC.

The chain has TRBV28 and TRBJ1-5; no definite D call. The germline V gene has CDR1 MDHEN and CDR2 SYDVKM. The V and J ends lost 2 bases and 11 bases respectively, with 13 bases between them. This CDR3 is 13 amino acids long. DNA for the CDR3: TGTGCCAGCAGTTTACCCCCCCCTCTGGCCCAGCATTTT. Translating it yields CASSLPPPLAQHF. The complete variable domain, with remaining parts taken from reference TRBV28 and TRBJ1-5, reads DVKVTQSSRYLVKRTGEKVFLECVQDMDHENMFWYRQDPGLGLRLIYFSYDVKMKEKGDIPEGYSVSREKKERFSLILESASTNQTSMYLCASSLPPPLAQHFGDGTRLSIL.

J is TRBJ1-1 and V is TRBV19; 7 positions match TRBD1. The CDR3 contains 19 residues. Germline assignment: CDR1 LNHDA and CDR2 SQIVND (reference sequence). J gave up 5 bases and V 3 bases, and 21 bases lay outside the gene matches. CDR3 loop: CASSMPPGSRLTGTTEAFF. CDR3 coding DNA: TGTGCCAGTAGTATGCCGCCTGGGTCGAGGTTGACAGGGACAACTGAAGCTTTCTTT.